This paragraph reports one TCR beta chain. The data were taken from a study of blood T cell repertoires in COVID-19. Data came from immunoSEQ multiplex PCR; TCRdb stores just in-frame clones and leaves some out. This table holds 20,000 to 25,000 clones, roughly 90% found once. Trimming took off 6 bases at V and 0 bases at J, with 13 bases between the two ends. This CDR3 contains 16 residues. Per germline, CDR1 SGHDT and CDR2 YYEEEE. The rearrangement joins TRBV5-6 to TRBJ2-6; D possibly corresponds to TRBD1 (5 bases). Sequenced: peripheral blood. The receptor was isolated from a human donor in a cohort sampled during active COVID-19. The CDR3 sequence: CASIWGMSSGANVLTF. The CDR3 nucleotides read TGTGCCAGCATCTGGGGCATGTCCTCTGGGGCCAACGTCCTGACTTTC.